The next 23 T cell receptor beta chains were all read from a single sample in a study of T cells after yellow fever vaccination. MiXCR, applied by TCRdb to the 5' RACE reads, yields one record per CDR3 protein. Of roughly 94,000 distinct CDR3 sequences in the sample, about 8.2% are singletons; the top ten hold approximately 17%. The sequencing used CD8+ T cells not binding an NS4B(214-222) dextramer, sorted from PBMCs, collected around 16 days after the first yellow fever vaccination. These TCRs come from a man aged 18 to 29 who received the YFV17D yellow fever vaccine.

J is TRBJ1-1 and V is TRBV11-2; no reliable D call. Trimming removed 5 bases from V and 4 bases from J, with 14 bases in between. The CDR3 sequence is 14 residues long. Per the germline V gene, CDR1 is SGHAT and CDR2 is FQNNGV. CDR3 in amino acids: CASSPPQRPTEAFF. The CDR3, as DNA: TGTGCCAGCAGCCCACCCCAGCGCCCCACTGAAGCTTTCTTT.

The chain joins TRBV5-1 to TRBJ1-1; D gene unclear. V lost 7 bases, J lost 0 bases, and 13 bases lay in between. This CDR3 region has 14 residues. CDR1 SGHRS and CDR2 YFSETQ come from the germline V gene. The DNA for the CDR3 is TGCGCCAGCGCGCCTCGGAGTATGAACACTGAAGCTTTCTTT. It encodes CASAPRSMNTEAFF.

J is TRBJ1-1 and V is TRBV7-9; D uncertain. Germline CDR1 reads SEHNR; CDR2 reads FQNEAQ (reference sequence). CDR3 size: 14 residues. With 1 base removed from V and 6 bases from J, the gap between germline ends came to 12 bases. The CDR3 DNA reads as TGTGCCAGCAGCTTAGTCGGCAGACACGCTGAAGCTTTCTTT. This translates into CASSLVGRHAEAFF.

The gene calls are TRBV20-1 and TRBJ2-2; tentatively, D is TRBD1 or TRBD2 (6 bases each). CDR3 length: 12 amino acids. The germline V and J ends were trimmed by 5 bases and 6 bases, with 10 bases remaining between them. CDR1 and CDR2 from the germline V gene are DFQATT and SNEGSKA (reference sequence). The CDR3 spells CSAVGGAGELFF. For the CDR3, the DNA is TGCAGTGCTGTGGGGGGCGCCGGGGAGCTGTTTTTT.

A few counts support this clonotype. The CDR3 region is CASSDIAMNTEAFF. CDR3 bases: TGTGCCAGCAGTGATATCGCTATGAACACTGAAGCTTTCTTT. The V and J genes are TRBV2 and TRBJ1-1; D gene unclear. This CDR3 has 14 residues. V was cut by 3 bases and J by 0 bases, with 8 bases left in between. Germline CDR1 and CDR2: SNHLY and FYNNEI.

This clonotype was observed many times. The CDR3 sequence: CASSPSLAGDGITDTQYF. CDR3 nucleotides: TGTGCCAGCAGCCCTAGTTTAGCGGGGGACGGGATCACAGATACGCAGTATTTT. The rearrangement links TRBV11-1 to TRBJ2-3, with 9 bases lining up with TRBD2. The ends lost 5 bases at V and 2 bases at J; junction bases unmatched: 14. This CDR3 spans 18 amino acids. Germline CDR1 SGHAT, CDR2 FQDESV (reference sequence).

The sample holds a few counts of this clonotype. The chain combines TRBV4-3 with TRBJ1-1, with no clear D. The CDR3 is 14 residues long. Trimming left V 4 bases short and J 4 bases short, with 13 bases between. Germline V gene lookup returns CDR1 LGHNA and CDR2 YSLEER. The CDR3 sequence is CASSPWVGSTEAFF. The CDR3 region has the DNA TGCGCCAGCAGCCCCTGGGTGGGGAGCACTGAAGCTTTCTTT.

There are a few counts of this clonotype. The J gene is TRBJ1-1, the V gene TRBV30; TRBD1 matches 9 bases. J gave up 6 bases and V 6 bases, and 8 bases lay outside the gene matches. The length of the CDR3 is 13 residues. Germline V gives CDR1 GTSNPN, CDR2 SVGIG (reference sequence). The CDR3 here is CACSPGTGSEAFF. DNA for the CDR3: TGTGCCTGCTCCCCCGGGACAGGGTCTGAAGCTTTCTTT.

The chain combines TRBV7-9 with TRBJ2-5; D remains unclear. The V end lost 3 bases, the J end lost 2 bases, and 16 bases lay between the germline ends. Per germline, CDR1 SEHNR and CDR2 FQNEAQ (reference sequence). CDR3 length equals 16 residues. CDR3 loop: CASSLAWAERQETQYF. In DNA, the CDR3 is TGTGCCAGCAGCTTGGCGTGGGCGGAGAGACAAGAGACCCAGTACTTC.

This clonotype has a handful of counts. The rearrangement uses TRBV4-2 and TRBJ2-3, with D possibly matching TRBD2 (7 bases). Germline V gives CDR1 LGHNA, CDR2 YNFKEQ. The CDR3 length is 16 residues. V was cut by 2 bases and J by 6 bases, with 18 bases left in between. CDR3 in DNA: TGTGCCAGCAGCCAAACCTGGAGGGGGGGGGATGATACGCAGTATTTT. Translation gives CASSQTWRGGDDTQYF.

The CDR3 DNA is TGTGCCAGCAGCTTGGCCTGGGGACACCTCAATGAGCAGTTCTTC. Translation: CASSLAWGHLNEQFF. The V call is TRBV5-4, the J call TRBJ2-1, with a tentative D call TRBD1 (6 bases). V was trimmed by 0 bases and J by 6 bases, leaving 13 bases between them. There are 15 residues in the CDR3. Germline CDR1 and CDR2: SGHNT and YYREEE (reference sequence).

This CDR3 is CASSDPSSGGAPDTQYF. CDR3 bases: TGTGCCAGCAGTGATCCCTCTAGCGGGGGGGCCCCAGATACGCAGTATTTT. This rearrangement joins TRBV6-1 to TRBJ2-3, with TRBD2 matching 12 bases. This CDR3 spans 17 amino acids. Losses at the gene ends were 3 bases for V and 4 bases for J; bases not matched to a gene: 8. CDR1 and CDR2 from the germline V gene are MNHNS and SASEGT.

The rearrangement joins TRBV12-5 to TRBJ1-1; no reliable D call. CDR1 and CDR2 from the germline V gene are LGHNT and FRNRAP. This CDR3 is built from 16 residues. Deletions cut 3 bases from V and 1 base from J, with 15 bases between. CDR3: CASGFYLHIGNTEAFF. The CDR3 DNA follows: TGTGCTAGTGGTTTTTACCTCCATATTGGGAACACTGAAGCTTTCTTT.

This clonotype appeared a few times. The J gene is TRBJ1-2, the V gene TRBV4-3; 8 nucleotides agree with TRBD1. The CDR3 is 15 residues long. V lost 0 bases to trimming and J lost 4 bases; unmatched junction nucleotides: 4. Germline-derived CDR1 and CDR2 are LGHNA and YSLEER. CDR3 in DNA: TGCGCCAGCAGCCAAGACAGGGGGCCGGGCTATGGCTACACCTTC. Its protein is CASSQDRGPGYGYTF.

A few counts support this clonotype. The chain couples TRBV6-5 to TRBJ2-7; D may be TRBD1 (5 bases). Germline assignment: CDR1 MNHEY and CDR2 SVGAGI. CDR3 size: 17 residues. V lost 2 bases and J 2 bases, leaving 19 bases between the germline ends. CDR3 loop: CASSYITVFPGTYEQYV. CDR3 DNA: TGTGCCAGCAGTTACATTACGGTCTTTCCAGGGACCTACGAGCAGTACGTC.

The rearrangement joins TRBV19 to TRBJ1-4; D might be TRBD1 (5 bases). CDR3 size: 13 residues. Germline-derived CDR1 and CDR2 are LNHDA and SQIVND (reference sequence). Trimming removed 1 base from V and 8 bases from J, with 8 bases in between. CDR3 nucleotide sequence: TGTGCCAGTAGTATAGGGGGCGAAGAAAAACTGTTTTTT. This codes for CASSIGGEEKLFF.

Concerning this clonotype: Just one base apart from a much larger clone, this may be a read error. This chain connects TRBV4-1 to TRBJ2-1; D may be TRBD1 or TRBD2 (5 bases each). This CDR3 has 16 amino acids. CDR1 MGHRA and CDR2 YSYEKL come from the germline V gene. The CDR3 protein is CVSSQGGPPGYHEQFF. The CDR3 coding sequence is TGCGTCAGCAGCCAAGGAGGACCACCAGGGTACCATGAGCAGTTCTTC.

This clonotype was detected only a few times. This chain joins TRBV15 and TRBJ2-4; possibly TRBD2 for D (5 bases). Looked up from germline, CDR1 is LNHNV and CDR2 is YYDKDF (reference sequence). V lost 0 bases to trimming and J lost 0 bases, with 6 bases between them. There are 15 residues in the CDR3. CDR3 loop: CATSRDGGAKNIQYF. Written as DNA, the CDR3 is TGTGCCACCAGCAGAGATGGAGGAGCCAAAAACATTCAGTACTTC.

The chain links TRBV27 to TRBJ2-1, with 10 bases fitting TRBD1. Germline CDR1 reads MNHEY; CDR2 reads SMNVEV (reference sequence). Trimming removed 4 bases from V and 9 bases from J; junction bases left unmatched: 9. The CDR3 runs 15 residues. CDR3 in amino acids: CASSSTGTGESEQFF. As DNA, the CDR3 is TGTGCCAGCAGTTCCACTGGGACAGGGGAAAGTGAGCAGTTCTTC.

V and J are TRBV10-3 and TRBJ1-1; tentative D call: TRBD1 (5 bases). V lost 10 bases and J 0 bases, leaving 15 bases between the germline ends. The CDR3 length is 14 residues. The V gene's germline CDR1 is ENHRY and CDR2 SYGVKD. In DNA, the CDR3 is TGTGCCACCTCCCAGGGCCCAATGAACACTGAAGCTTTCTTT. This sequence encodes CATSQGPMNTEAFF.

A few counts support this clonotype. In nucleotides, the CDR3 is TGTGCCAGCTCCGTCGGCTCGGTCACCGGGGAGCTGTTTTTT. Its translation: CASSVGSVTGELFF. The chain uses TRBV18 and TRBJ2-2; D is undetermined. The germline CDR1 and CDR2 sequences are KGHSH and LQKENI. CDR3 length: 14 residues. Trimming left V 6 bases short and J 4 bases short, with 12 bases between.

The chain combines TRBV6-4 with TRBJ2-3; D not resolved. Trimming removed 3 bases at V and 0 bases at J, with 7 bases between. The CDR3 sequence is 14 residues long. Germline CDR1 reads MRHNA; CDR2 reads SNTAGT. For the CDR3, the DNA is TGTGCCAGCAGTGAGGCGCGGAGCACAGATACGCAGTATTTT. It is translated as CASSEARSTDTQYF.

The genes are TRBV6-1 and TRBJ2-3; D unclear. CDR3 size: 15 residues. V dropped 2 bases and J dropped 0 bases, with 9 bases sitting between them. Germline CDR1 reads MNHNS; CDR2 reads SASEGT. The CDR3 protein is CASSEMRSSTDTQYF. For the CDR3, the DNA is TGTGCCAGCAGTGAAATGAGGTCTAGCACAGATACGCAGTATTTT.